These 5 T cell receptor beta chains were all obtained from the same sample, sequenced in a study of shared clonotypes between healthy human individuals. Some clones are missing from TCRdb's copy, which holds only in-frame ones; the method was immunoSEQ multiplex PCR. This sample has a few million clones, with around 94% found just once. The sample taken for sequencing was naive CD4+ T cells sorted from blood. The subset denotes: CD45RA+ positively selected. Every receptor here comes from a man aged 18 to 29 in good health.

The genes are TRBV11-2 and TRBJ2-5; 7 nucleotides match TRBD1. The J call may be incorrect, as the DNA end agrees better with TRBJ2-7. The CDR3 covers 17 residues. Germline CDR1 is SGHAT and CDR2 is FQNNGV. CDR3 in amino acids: CASSWGTLTGKHYEQYF. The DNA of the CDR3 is TGTGCCAGCAGTTGGGGGACCCTGACAGGGAAGCACTACGAGCAGTACTTC.

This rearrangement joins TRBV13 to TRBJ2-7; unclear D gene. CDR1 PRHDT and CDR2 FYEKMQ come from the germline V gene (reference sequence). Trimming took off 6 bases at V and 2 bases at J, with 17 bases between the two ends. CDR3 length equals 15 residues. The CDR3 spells CASSQIPGTPYEQYF. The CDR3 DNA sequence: TGTGCCAGCAGTCAAATCCCCGGCACCCCCTACGAGCAGTACTTC.

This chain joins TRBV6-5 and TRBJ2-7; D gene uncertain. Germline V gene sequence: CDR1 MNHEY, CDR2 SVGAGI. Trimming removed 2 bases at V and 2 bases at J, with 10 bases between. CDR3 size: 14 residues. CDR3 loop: CASSYGSSAYEQYF. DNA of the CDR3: TGTGCCAGCAGTTACGGGTCGAGCGCCTACGAGCAGTACTTC.

The CDR3 loop reads CSVDGTGDTYEQYF. CDR3 DNA sequence: TGCAGCGTTGATGGGACAGGGGACACCTACGAGCAGTACTTC. The chain joins TRBV29-1 to TRBJ2-7; 10 bases are shared with TRBD1. With V trimmed by 3 bases and J by 2 bases, 4 bases remained unmatched. The CDR3 length is 14 residues. Germline values: CDR1 SQVTM, CDR2 ANQGSEA.

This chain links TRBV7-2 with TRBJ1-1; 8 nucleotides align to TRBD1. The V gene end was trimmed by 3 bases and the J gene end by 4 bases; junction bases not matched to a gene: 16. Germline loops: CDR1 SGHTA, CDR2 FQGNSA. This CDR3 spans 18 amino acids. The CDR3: CASSFRAKTGERGTEAFF. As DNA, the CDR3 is TGTGCCAGCAGCTTCAGGGCCAAGACAGGGGAGAGGGGCACTGAAGCTTTCTTT.